These 24 T cell receptor beta chains were all obtained from the same sample, sequenced in a study of Ad26.COV2.S vaccination and SARS-CoV-2 variants. Here immunoSEQ multiplex PCR was the method, and the copy in TCRdb shows in-frame clones only, minus some. The data hold about 350,000 clones, with approximately 84% observed a single time. Treatment specified: around 19 received Ad26.COV2.S at low or high dose, single or two shots; 5 received placebo; per-sample allocation not given. The samples were gathered on day 63 after the first injection of vaccine or placebo. The specimen was peripheral blood, collected in a trial of Ad26.COV2.S vaccine versus placebo. The receptor set was obtained from a person between 18 and 65 years old who received the Ad26.COV2.S COVID-19 vaccine or a placebo.

This clone was counted once. The rearrangement joins TRBV12-3 or TRBV12-4 to TRBJ2-5; 8 bases are a match to TRBD2. J was trimmed by 6 bases and V by 3 bases; bases with no gene match: 3. The CDR3 has 13 residues. The CDR3 DNA reads as TGTGCCAGCAGTTTTCGGGGGGGGAAGACCCAGTACTTC. Its translation: CASSFRGGKTQYF.

The chain links TRBV3-1 (or the pseudogene TRBV3-2) to TRBJ2-5, with 10 bases that match TRBD2. Germline trimming cut 0 bases from V and 5 bases from J; bases unmatched to any gene: 9. Germline V CDR1 and CDR2: LGHDT, YNNKEL (reference sequence). The CDR3 spans 17 residues. CDR3 bases: TGTGCCAGCAGCCAAGAGGCTAGCGGGGGACCATGGGAGACCCAGTACTTC. Protein sequence: CASSQEASGGPWETQYF.

The rearrangement links TRBV28 to TRBJ1-1; 10 nucleotides align to TRBD1. CDR1 and CDR2 (germline): MDHEN, SYDVKM. The CDR3 is 13 amino acids. J gave up 11 bases and V 4 bases, and 7 bases lay outside the gene matches. The CDR3, as DNA: TGTGCCAGCAGTTCGACAGGGGGCTGGTGGGCTTTCTTT. Amino acids: CASSSTGGWWAFF. Combining the CDR3 with reference TRBV28 and TRBJ1-1 gives the whole variable domain DVKVTQSSRYLVKRTGEKVFLECVQDMDHENMFWYRQDPGLGLRLIYFSYDVKMKEKGDIPEGYSVSREKKERFSLILESASTNQTSMYLCASSSTGGWWAFFGQGTRLTVV.

This rearrangement joins TRBV18 to TRBJ2-7; 8 nucleotides align to TRBD2. Per the germline V gene, CDR1 is KGHSH and CDR2 is LQKENI. The V segment lost 3 bases and the J segment 3 bases; nucleotides outside the gene matches: 4. This CDR3 region has 14 residues. DNA of the CDR3: TGTGCCAGCTCACCTAGCGGGATTTTCTACGAGCAGTACTTC. Its translation is CASSPSGIFYEQYF.

The chain carries TRBV7-9 and TRBJ2-4, with 14 nucleotides matching TRBD2. With 5 bases clipped from V and 5 bases from J, the junction kept 17 bases outside the gene matches. CDR1 and CDR2 from the germline V gene are SEHNR and FQNEAQ (reference sequence). The CDR3 totals 20 residues. CDR3 in DNA: TGTGCCAGCAGCATCCGGGACAGACTAGCGGGAGGGTGGCCCGAAAACATTCAGTACTTC. Translated: CASSIRDRLAGGWPENIQYF.

The chain carries TRBV3-1 (or the pseudogene TRBV3-2) and TRBJ1-5, with 7 bases fitting TRBD1. Looked up from germline, CDR1 is LGHDT and CDR2 is YNNKEL (reference sequence). After removal of 5 bases from V and 4 bases from J, the junction contained 8 bases not matched to a gene. The length of the CDR3 is 15 residues. This CDR3 reads CASSFGQALNQPQHF. DNA for the CDR3: TGTGCCAGCAGCTTTGGACAGGCCTTAAATCAGCCCCAGCATTTT.

This clone showed up just a few times. This chain connects TRBV19 to TRBJ2-7, with a weak D call TRBD1 (6 bases). The CDR3 covers 16 residues. Germline V gene sequence: CDR1 LNHDA, CDR2 SQIVND (reference sequence). Trimming took 4 bases from V and 2 from J, leaving 18 bases between them. The DNA for the CDR3 is TGTGCCAGTAGTAGTCATGTGGGGGCAGGAGCCTACGAGCAGTACTTC. This gives the protein CASSSHVGAGAYEQYF.

The chain carries TRBV11-2 and TRBJ2-5; D call uncertain. The CDR3 has 13 amino acids. The V and J ends lost 3 bases and 5 bases respectively, with 10 bases between them. The V gene's germline CDR1 is SGHAT and CDR2 FQNNGV. This CDR3 is CASSFGSGETQYF. The CDR3 DNA follows: TGTGCCAGCAGCTTTGGTTCAGGCGAGACCCAGTACTTC.

V gene TRBV7-9 combines with J gene TRBJ2-7, with D perhaps matching TRBD2 (5 bases). Deletions cut 4 bases from V and 0 bases from J, with 22 bases between. CDR1 and CDR2 from the germline V gene are SEHNR and FQNEAQ (reference sequence). CDR3 length: 18 amino acids. DNA for the CDR3: TGTGCCAGCAGCTCTCATCCTAGGACCGGGAAAAGCTCCTACGAGCAGTACTTC. Its protein product is CASSSHPRTGKSSYEQYF.

J is TRBJ2-1 and V is TRBV2; 8 bases are a match to TRBD2. CDR1 is SNHLY and CDR2 is FYNNEI in the germline V gene. V was pared by 7 bases and J by 12 bases, with 17 bases of the junction left unmatched. The CDR3 covers 15 residues. The CDR3 loop is CASILSTSAKGGQFF. The CDR3 nucleotides read TGTGCCAGCATCCTTTCGACTAGCGCGAAGGGTGGGCAGTTCTTC.

This clone occurred once. The rearrangement joins TRBV10-1 to TRBJ2-1, with 8 bases fitting TRBD2. There are 16 residues in the CDR3. After removal of 9 bases from V and 3 bases from J, the junction contained 13 bases not matched to a gene. Looked up from germline, CDR1 is WNHNN and CDR2 is SYGVQD (reference sequence). The CDR3 DNA reads TGCGCCAGAGGACCTCTGCTGGCGGGAGGCTACAATGAGCAGTTCTTC. This encodes CARGPLLAGGYNEQFF.

The rearrangement links TRBV29-1 to TRBJ2-7; D is unclear. This CDR3 contains 10 residues. V lost 6 bases to trimming and J lost 2 bases, with 5 bases between them. Germline CDR1 is SQVTM and CDR2 is ANQGSEA. The CDR3 nucleotides read TGCAGCGTCGTGACCTACGAGCAGTACTTC. The encoded protein is CSVVTYEQYF.

In its sample, this clone was seen once. The chain employs TRBV12-5 and TRBJ1-1; D ambiguous. From germline, CDR1 is LGHNT and CDR2 FRNRAP. The V end was cut by 7 bases, the J end by 0 bases, with 6 bases between. The CDR3 sequence is 12 residues long. CDR3 amino acids: CASALMNTEAFF. CDR3 bases: TGTGCTAGTGCCCTAATGAACACTGAAGCTTTCTTT.

The V and J genes are TRBV5-1 and TRBJ2-5; maybe TRBD2 (5 bases). The CDR3 has 14 residues. CDR1 SGHRS and CDR2 YFSETQ come from the germline V gene. V shed 0 bases and J shed 5 bases, with 11 bases lying between them. The CDR3 nucleotides are TGCGCCAGCAGCTTGGGTCGGACTGTGGAGACCCAGTACTTC. The encoded protein is CASSLGRTVETQYF.

This clone was detected a few times. The chain is built from TRBV4-3 and TRBJ1-1; D call uncertain. Germline CDR1 LGHNA, CDR2 YSLEER. This CDR3 comprises 15 residues. V was trimmed by 0 bases and J by 4 bases, leaving 12 bases between them. The CDR3 loop reads CASSQERDTRTEAFF. The CDR3 DNA reads as TGCGCCAGCAGCCAAGAAAGGGATACCCGCACTGAAGCTTTCTTT.

The chain employs TRBV3-1 (or the pseudogene TRBV3-2) and TRBJ2-1; D may match TRBD1 or TRBD2 (5 bases each). Trimming stripped 0 bases from V and 0 bases from J, with 9 bases between. CDR3 length: 16 residues. Germline V gives CDR1 LGHDT, CDR2 YNNKEL (reference sequence). The CDR3 spells CASSQDWGSSYNEQFF. The CDR3 bases are TGTGCCAGCAGCCAAGATTGGGGGAGCTCCTACAATGAGCAGTTCTTC.

The rearrangement uses TRBV12-3 or TRBV12-4 and TRBJ1-1, with D unclear. The V gene lost 3 bases and the J gene lost 2 bases, with 1 base spanning the gap. This CDR3 has 11 residues. Here the CDR3 DNA reads TGTGCCAGCAGTTTTAACACTGAAGCTTTCTTT. Its protein product is CASSFNTEAFF.

The J gene is TRBJ1-1, the V gene TRBV19; tentatively, D is TRBD1 (6 bases). The CDR3 runs to 16 residues. Germline V lookup: CDR1 LNHDA, CDR2 SQIVND (reference sequence). The V end was cut by 3 bases, the J end by 6 bases, with 20 bases between. This chain's CDR3 is CASSILRGIWGPEAFF. The CDR3 region has the DNA TGTGCCAGTAGTATTTTAAGAGGGATTTGGGGGCCTGAAGCTTTCTTT. The whole variable domain, filled in from reference TRBV19 and TRBJ1-1, reads DGGITQSPKYLFRKEGQNVTLSCEQNLNHDAMYWYRQDPGQGLRLIYYSQIVNDFQKGDIAEGYSVSREKKESFPLTVTSAQKNPTAFYLCASSILRGIWGPEAFFGQGTRLTVV.

The gene calls are TRBV29-1 and TRBJ1-2, with no clear D. The CDR3 has 14 residues. Germline CDR1 and CDR2: SQVTM and ANQGSEA. The V gene lost 4 bases and the J gene lost 6 bases, with 18 bases spanning the gap. The CDR3 spells CSVGGNGRADGYTF. The CDR3, as DNA: TGCAGCGTTGGGGGAAATGGGCGGGCGGATGGCTACACCTTC.

The chain carries TRBV4-3 and TRBJ1-5, with a weak D call TRBD1 (5 bases). Looked up from germline, CDR1 is LGHNA and CDR2 is YSLEER. The V end was cut by 1 base, the J end by 3 bases, with 10 bases between. The CDR3 runs to 15 residues. The CDR3 loop reads CASSQGTLNNQPQHF. The CDR3 DNA is TGCGCCAGCAGCCAAGGGACACTCAACAATCAGCCCCAGCATTTT.

The CDR3 nucleotides are TGCGCCAGCAGTACACAAGGGAGGCCGTACGAGCAGTACTTC. It codes for CASSTQGRPYEQYF. The chain joins TRBV10-1 to TRBJ2-7; TRBD2 is a possible D gene (6 bases). The CDR3 totals 14 residues. The ends were cut back, 5 bases at V and 4 bases at J, with 15 bases in the middle. In germline, CDR1 is WNHNN, CDR2 SYGVQD (reference sequence).

This clone was observed once. This chain uses TRBV10-3 with TRBJ2-7; 8 bases fit TRBD2. Germline values: CDR1 ENHRY, CDR2 SYGVKD. The CDR3 length is 14 residues. V was pared by 7 bases and J by 2 bases, with 7 bases of the junction left unmatched. The CDR3 protein is CAITHGTSPYEQYF. The CDR3 coding sequence is TGTGCCATCACCCACGGGACTAGTCCCTACGAGCAGTACTTC.

This chain uses TRBV6-4 with TRBJ1-1; TRBD1 might be the D (6 bases). The CDR3 totals 16 residues. Germline loops: CDR1 MRHNA, CDR2 SNTAGT. V lost 10 bases and J 0 bases, leaving 21 bases between the germline ends. The CDR3 sequence is CANGTQGEGVNTEAFF. The CDR3 region has the DNA TGTGCCAACGGGACGCAGGGTGAGGGGGTGAACACTGAAGCTTTCTTT.

V and J are TRBV11-2 and TRBJ2-1; 10 positions agree with TRBD2. Germline CDR1 SGHAT, CDR2 FQNNGV. V was pared by 1 base and J by 2 bases, with 8 bases of the junction left unmatched. The CDR3 contains 18 residues. CDR3 sequence: CASSLAELAGGPYNEQFF. CDR3 DNA sequence: TGTGCCAGCAGCTTAGCCGAATTAGCGGGAGGTCCCTACAATGAGCAGTTCTTC.